This T cell receptor (beta chain) was sequenced in a study of blood T cells in healthy people across ages (dated by TCRdb to the mid-2010s). Broadly, across the study: In model experiments, template switching captured about one uniquely barcoded TCR beta cDNA molecule for every two T cells. The study measured age-related changes in TCR beta repertoire diversity using deep sequencing normalized with unique cDNA molecular identifiers. Two additional independent replicas of 1 million unique cDNA reads from the same blood draw were analyzed for two donors (one aged 18 to 30 and one aged 80 or older). Four age groups were formed from the donors: young (average approximately 15 years), middle-aged (just under 40), aged (approximately 60) and long-lived (around 82). To avoid experimental bias, donors of different ages were distributed randomly across sequencing lanes. The study at large found these results: Compared with the aged group, the long-lived group had more naive CD4+ T cells, fewer expanded clones and increased TCR diversity, suggesting age selection. Observed TCR beta diversity per million T cells fell roughly linearly with age, and a significant reduction was already apparent by age roughly 40. Because the CMV infection status of the donors was unknown, age-related changes in expanded clonotypes may potentially have been confounded. Conclusive comparison of naive and antigen-experienced compartments was prevented by the profiling of bulk unsorted PBMCs. The percentage of naive T cells measured by flow cytometry correlated strongly with observed TCR beta diversity. Estimates of total diversity from one million sequenced T cells were regarded as lower bounds and underestimates.

The sample holds a few counts of this clonotype. Its cognate antigen has yet to be identified. Per-nucleotide qualities are absent, and no much larger clonotype sits a single base away. The library was generated by 5' RACE. Sequenced on an Illumina HiSeq 2500. A second roughly 6 to 12 cycle PCR used a sample-barcoded 5' primer and a J-beta primer mix. A template-switch 5' adaptor carrying 12 random nucleotides introduced a unique molecular identifier onto each TCR beta cDNA molecule. At least 2.5 million CDR3-containing paired-end reads were obtained from each sample. The Mint cDNA synthesis kit, primed by a TRBC-specific oligonucleotide, was used to synthesize first-strand cDNA from all RNA. Following uracil-DNA glycosylase treatment, all cDNA underwent a first 18-cycle PCR with the universal primers M1SS and BC2_uni_R. The paper's data handling went like this. For normalization, 1 million high-quality reads, each with a distinct molecular identifier, were randomly selected from each sample. Instead of being binned into consensus sequences, reads with shared molecular identifiers were discarded. MiTCR, with a Q25 quality threshold and the strictest error-elimination algorithm, was used for CDR3 identification, clonotype clustering and error correction. Lower-bound total TCR beta diversity was estimated with a nonparametric unseen species model using Euler transformation. The raw public data were reprocessed by TCRdb itself: fastp quality trimming at Q25, MiXCR clonotype calling, in-frame beta chains only. Every distinct CDR3 protein forms one entry, paired with its most common genes and DNA. For this entry, the V and J calls and clone size follow TCRdb and not the study's own pipeline. The sample profile shows 600,000 or so distinct CDR3 sequences; under 25% of them were found once. Roughly 3.6% of the sample belongs to the ten largest clones.

V is pared back by 1 base and J by 8 bases, with 12 bases lying between the germline termini. Measured from the cysteine to the phenylalanine, the CDR3 is 14 residues long. This entry keeps only the CDR3 DNA: 42 bases, framed from base 1. The germline V gene (reference sequence) provides CDR1 DFQATT and CDR2 SNEGSKA. The 39 donors, aged roughly 6 to 100 years, were systemically healthy Caucasian individuals from Russia. About 10 milliliters of peripheral blood were drawn from each donor into EDTA-treated Vacutainer tubes. PBMCs were isolated by Ficoll-Paque density-gradient centrifugation, with at least 6.5 million obtained per sample. Total RNA, at least 6 micrograms per sample, was extracted from PBMCs with Trizol reagent. The percentages of naive CD45RAhigh/CD27high T cells were determined by flow cytometry on a PBMC aliquot from every donor.

The V and J segments used are TRBV20-1 and TRBJ1-6, with no confident D gene call. The source is a man between 65 and 85 years old in good health. The sequenced material came from blood. The CDR3 sequence is CSARAYTGDSPLHF. The DNA reads TGCAGTGCTAGAGCATACACCGGAGATTCACCCCTCCACTTT.